This T cell receptor beta chain was recovered during a study of blood T cell repertoires in COVID-19 (dated by TCRdb to about 2020). Notes on the research overall: The collaborator samples originated in the United States, Italy and Spain and spanned the acute and convalescent phases of COVID-19. The dataset comprised deeply sampled blood TCRbeta repertoires from subjects exposed to, actively infected with, or recovered from COVID-19. HLA class I and class II types, where available, came from metadata supplied by the sample provider rather than from assay-based typing. The repertoires were released in a freely available public database meant as a resource for research on the immune response to SARS-CoV-2. The material from the prospective study consisted of cDNA or gDNA derived from T cells, B-cell-depleted T cells, or PBMCs. Nearly every sample came with metadata listing a de-identified subject ID, COVID-19 status, age in years and sex. Samples were obtained from the ongoing ImmuneRACE study (first 160 participants) and from about 1,300 subjects provided by 6 global collaborators.

Results the study describes overall, beyond this receptor: The amount of clinical and demographic metadata varied by source and participant and was provided uncurated.

CDR1 and CDR2 were assigned from the germline V gene as SGHRS and YFSETQ. V is clipped by 0 bases and J by 6 bases, and the sequence between their germline boundaries is 16 bases long. The CDR3 covers 17 residues, taking in both the cysteine and the phenylalanine. The entry retains the CDR3 DNA only, 51 bases that are in frame from base 1. One collaborating source in Seattle enrolled patients while the patients were actively infected and followed the patients over time throughout the course of disease. Collaborating institutions collected whole blood in K2EDTA tubes following their own protocols. For TCRbeta analysis, collaborator samples were shipped as frozen whole blood, as isolated PBMCs, or as DNA extracted from either sample type. A word on this clone: The target of this receptor is not known. Base qualities are not provided; no much larger clone lies one nucleotide away.

TCRbeta CDR3 regions were amplified from genomic DNA using the immunoSEQ Assay, a bias-controlled multiplex PCR. As for the original processing: The number of nucleated cells in each sample was estimated by amplification of reference gene primers within the assay. To quantify the absolute abundance of each unique TCRbeta CDR3 rearrangement, sequence reads were collapsed and filtered. For each sample, productive Simpson clonality was calculated as the square root of Simpson's diversity index over productive rearrangements. TCRdb mirrors the immuneACCESS table, restricted to in-frame sequences. Some clones are absent from its copies; in checked studies, under half trace to an unresolved V gene, and the reason for the others is unknown. D and trimming were read from the DNA, whereas the V and J calls and clone size are those reported in that table. This sample lists over 85,000 clones; around 87% were detected once. The leading ten clones occupy 4% to 5.5% of the sample.

The sequence was obtained from a woman aged 45 to 65 with COVID-19, enrolled during active disease. The rearranged segments are TRBV5-1 and TRBJ1-6, with no reliable assignment of the D segment. The sequenced sample consisted of peripheral blood. The DNA is as follows: TGCGCCAGCAGCTTGGGAGGGCGGGATCGTGGTAATTCACCCCTCCACTTT. The encoded protein is CASSLGGRDRGNSPLHF.